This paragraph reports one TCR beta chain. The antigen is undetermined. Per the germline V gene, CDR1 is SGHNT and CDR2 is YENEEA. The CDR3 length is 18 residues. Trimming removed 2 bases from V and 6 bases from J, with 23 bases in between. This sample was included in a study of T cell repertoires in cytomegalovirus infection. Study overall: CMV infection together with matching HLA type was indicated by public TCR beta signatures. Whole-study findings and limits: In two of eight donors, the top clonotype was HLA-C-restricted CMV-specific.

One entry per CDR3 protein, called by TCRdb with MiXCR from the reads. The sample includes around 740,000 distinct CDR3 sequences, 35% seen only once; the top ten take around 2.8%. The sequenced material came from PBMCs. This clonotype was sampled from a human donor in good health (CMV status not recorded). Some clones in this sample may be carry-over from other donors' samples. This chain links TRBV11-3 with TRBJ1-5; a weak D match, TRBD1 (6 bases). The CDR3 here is CASSLLGTGQGFIQPQHF. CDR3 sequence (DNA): TGTGCCAGCAGCTTATTAGGGACCGGGCAGGGGTTCATTCAGCCCCAGCATTTT.